This T cell receptor beta chain was recorded in a study of vaccination and CD4 T cells after COVID-19. At the level of the study: Samples after vaccination came a median 72 days past dose two, ranging 14 to 241.

Overall study results and limits: SARS-CoV-2-reactive clonotypes showed a nonsignificant median rise from about 22 to 38.

Comment on this clonotype: Its antigen is unidentified.

TCRdb recomputed calls from the PCR reads with MiXCR, one row per CDR3 protein. The data show some 16,000 distinct CDR3 sequences, with approximately 71% seen just once and 0.95% to 1.2% held by the top ten. The CDR3 is 13 amino acids. Germline V gives CDR1 DFQATT, CDR2 SNEGSKA (reference sequence). V was pared by 0 bases and J by 15 bases, with 18 bases between. This receptor was taken from a human donor who had recovered from COVID-19. The chain recombines TRBV20-1 with TRBJ2-1; a weak D match, TRBD2 (5 bases). The sequencing used CD4+ T cells from blood, collected after SARS-CoV-2 vaccination. CDR3 nucleotide sequence: TGCAGTGCTAGAGATGGTAGGTCACTAGTACCGTTCTTC. It yields the protein CSARDGRSLVPFF.